This record concerns one T cell receptor beta chain sequence. This clone came up a few times. There is no known antigen for this receptor. It has no much larger one-base neighbor in the sample; base qualities were not kept. The CDR3 measures 13 amino acids from cysteine to phenylalanine. The retained sequence is limited to the CDR3, 39 bases, with the frame set at the first base. The germline V and J ends show losses of 8 bases and 1 base respectively, and no gene match explains 4 bases of the junction. In the germline V gene, CDR1 corresponds to SGHRS and CDR2 to YFSETQ. This entry comes from a study of graft-versus-host responses after intestinal transplantation (dated by TCRdb to the early 2020s). Concerning the study at large: The transplants that recipients got were multivisceral, liver-intestinal, or isolated intestinal. Anti-thymocyte globulin induction was given to all recipients, followed by maintenance tacrolimus and steroids for about 3 years. After intestinal transplantation, graft-versus-host and host-versus-graft alloreactive T cell clones in the graft, circulation and bone marrow were tracked using bulk TCR-beta CDR3 sequencing. Alloreactive clones were identified by sequencing pre-transplant mixed lymphocyte reaction products and comparing these products with unstimulated pre-transplant donor and recipient T cells. The cohort enrolled 20 to 30 intestinal transplant recipients, one of whom was a retransplant, and a few patients without pretransplant specimens were excluded. Donor T cell macrochimerism was defined as a peak of at least 4% donor T cells among recipient peripheral blood mononuclear cells. Samples from a few later patients were sequenced in-house on an Illumina MiSeq with MiXCR processing rather than by the commercial service. What the study reported, not specific to this receptor: Early after transplant, peak levels of circulating GvH clones were associated with declines in HvG clones. GvH clones were detected in recipient bone marrow, and some of these GvH clones were observed earlier in ileal mucosa or blood, consistent with an intestinal mucosal origin. Patients with donor T cell macrochimerism had high GvH to HvG T cell clonal ratios in their allografts. The relatively low number and heterogeneity of intestinal transplant patients limited the conclusions.

The library relied on the immunoSEQ multiplex PCR assay. For most patients, high-throughput TCR-beta CDR3 sequencing of genomic DNA was performed by Adaptive Biotechnologies. For the original study's pipeline: TCR sequencing data for approximately 19 patients were retrieved from Adaptive's ImmunoSEQ software; three other patients were processed with MiXCR and VDJtools. Because the origin of CDR3 nucleotide sequences shared between donor and recipient could not be assigned, those sequences were removed. To be classed as alloreactive, a clone needed at least 2-fold expansion over unstimulated cells and a minimum CFSE-low frequency of 0.002% (template counts) or 0.001% (read counts). Mappable clones were those detected in sequenced pre-transplant spleen, lymph node, or MLR CFSE-low populations of the donor or recipient. The cumulative frequency of alloreactive clones was calculated as a percentage of all sequences, weighted by copy number. In TCRdb, the immuneACCESS table is reduced to in-frame sequences with V and J assigned. These tables do not hold every clone; where another copy was compared, an unresolved V gene accounts for under half, and the others remain unexplained. Clone size and the V and J calls come from that table; the DNA yielded D and trimming. For this sample the table gives tens of thousands of clones, of which roughly 92% were detected only once. Together, the top ten hold about 6.9% of the sample.

After transplant, bone marrow was aspirated from the posterior iliac crest or from another site selected by the physician. The rearrangement joined TRBV5-1 to TRBJ2-7; 9 bases in the middle match TRBD1. The input for sequencing was bone marrow, taken approximately 100 weeks after intestinal transplantation. The receptor was derived from a human patient who received an intestinal transplant, so some T cells may come from the graft donor. The DNA sequence follows: TGCGCCAGACAACAGGGGGCTTCCTACGAGCAGTACTTC. This yields the protein CARQQGASYEQYF.